One sample yielded the 11 T cell receptor beta chains listed below, sequenced in a study of T cell responses to AZD1222 COVID-19 vaccine. Here immunoSEQ multiplex PCR was the method, and the copy in TCRdb shows in-frame clones only, minus some. The sample gives 120,000 to 150,000 clones, approximately 85% of which show up once; approximately 4% is in the top ten. The material was peripheral blood, obtained on day 0 of MenACWY control vaccination. These receptors were obtained from an adult in good health.

This chain joins TRBV6-2 or TRBV6-3 and TRBJ1-2; 7 nucleotides agree with TRBD1. CDR1 MNHEY and CDR2 SVGEGT come from the germline V gene. The V segment lost 3 bases and the J segment 4 bases; nucleotides outside the gene matches: 5. This CDR3 region has 14 residues. Here the CDR3 DNA reads TGTGCCAGCAGTTATGGGGGACAGCCCTATGGCTACACCTTC. Encoded protein: CASSYGGQPYGYTF.

This clone was observed once. The chain links TRBV18 to TRBJ1-5, with TRBD1 matching over 7 bases. Germline V gene lookup returns CDR1 KGHSH and CDR2 LQKENI. This CDR3 is built from 14 residues. V was clipped by 3 bases and J by 4 bases; unmatched bases: 3. The CDR3: CASSPPTGNQPQHF. For the CDR3, the DNA is TGTGCCAGCTCACCCCCGACAGGGAATCAGCCCCAGCATTTT.

V and J are TRBV9 and TRBJ2-2, with D maybe TRBD1 (5 bases). This CDR3 is 15 amino acids long. Germline CDR1 is SGDLS and CDR2 is YYNGEE. Trimming took off 5 bases at V and 6 bases at J, with 17 bases between the two ends. In nucleotides, the CDR3 is TGTGCCAGCAGTATCACAGGTCGGGTGGCCGGGGAGCTGTTTTTT. Its translation is CASSITGRVAGELFF.

This chain uses TRBV19 with TRBJ1-5; a possible D gene is TRBD1 (5 bases). V shed 6 bases and J shed 2 bases, with 14 bases lying between them. Germline CDR1 is LNHDA and CDR2 is SQIVND (reference sequence). The CDR3 has 15 residues. The chain's CDR3 is CASSQGSSGNQPQHF. For the CDR3, the DNA is TGTGCCAGTAGCCAGGGTTCCAGCGGCAATCAGCCCCAGCATTTT.

The rearrangement uses TRBV5-6 and TRBJ2-7; 7 nucleotides align to TRBD1. Germline V lookup: CDR1 SGHDT, CDR2 YYEEEE. The CDR3 runs 17 residues. V lost 0 bases, J lost 0 bases, and 9 bases stayed unmatched. The CDR3 DNA sequence: TGTGCCAGCAGCTTGGGGGGTGGGACAGTGAGCTCCTACGAGCAGTACGTC. This sequence encodes CASSLGGGTVSSYEQYV.

This chain links TRBV4-2 with TRBJ1-5; 7 nucleotides align to TRBD1. From germline, CDR1 is LGHNA and CDR2 YNFKEQ. The CDR3 sequence is 14 residues long. Trimming cost V 3 bases and J 5 bases; bases outside gene matches: 4. The CDR3 protein is CASSQTGSDQPQHF. CDR3 DNA: TGTGCCAGCAGCCAGACAGGGTCCGATCAGCCCCAGCATTTT.

V gene TRBV7-3 combines with J gene TRBJ2-3; D unclear. The germline V gene has CDR1 SGHTA and CDR2 FQGTGA. The CDR3 extends over 13 amino acids. V was shortened by 6 bases and J by 2 bases, with 9 bases between the two germline ends. CDR3 coding DNA: TGTGCCAGCAGTAAACCTAACACAGATACGCAGTATTTT. This translates into CASSKPNTDTQYF.

V usage is TRBV2 and J usage is TRBJ1-5, with D perhaps matching TRBD1 (5 bases). V gave up 5 bases and J gave up 0 bases, with 23 bases separating them. In germline, CDR1 is SNHLY, CDR2 FYNNEI. The CDR3 has 19 residues. CDR3 DNA sequence: TGTGCCAGCAGTTTTTTCCCACCCGCCGCCAGGGATAGCAATCAGCCCCAGCATTTT. It specifies CASSFFPPAARDSNQPQHF.

The chain carries TRBV13 and TRBJ2-3, with D unclear. Trimming stripped 2 bases from V and 2 bases from J, with 8 bases between. The CDR3 spans 14 residues. Germline V lookup: CDR1 PRHDT, CDR2 FYEKMQ (reference sequence). In nucleotides, the CDR3 is TGTGCCAGCAGCTTACCCAGAACCACAGATACGCAGTATTTT. Translation gives CASSLPRTTDTQYF.

The chain carries TRBV3-1 (or the pseudogene TRBV3-2) and TRBJ2-1; 11 nucleotides line up with TRBD1. The CDR3 runs to 17 residues. Per germline, CDR1 LGHDT and CDR2 YNNKEL (reference sequence). The V and J ends lost 4 bases and 8 bases, in that order; junction bases with no gene match: 13. CDR3 coding DNA: TGTGCCAGCAGCCTTAGGACAGGGGGCCTCGCCCCGGATGAGCAGTTCTTC. It translates to CASSLRTGGLAPDEQFF.

The chain combines TRBV2 with TRBJ2-5; 12 bases align to TRBD1. V was clipped by 6 bases and J by 5 bases; unmatched bases: 7. The CDR3 contains 15 residues. The germline gives CDR1 SNHLY, CDR2 FYNNEI. CDR3 loop: CASRESGTGGETQYF. The DNA for the CDR3 is TGTGCCAGCAGAGAGTCCGGGACAGGGGGCGAGACCCAGTACTTC.